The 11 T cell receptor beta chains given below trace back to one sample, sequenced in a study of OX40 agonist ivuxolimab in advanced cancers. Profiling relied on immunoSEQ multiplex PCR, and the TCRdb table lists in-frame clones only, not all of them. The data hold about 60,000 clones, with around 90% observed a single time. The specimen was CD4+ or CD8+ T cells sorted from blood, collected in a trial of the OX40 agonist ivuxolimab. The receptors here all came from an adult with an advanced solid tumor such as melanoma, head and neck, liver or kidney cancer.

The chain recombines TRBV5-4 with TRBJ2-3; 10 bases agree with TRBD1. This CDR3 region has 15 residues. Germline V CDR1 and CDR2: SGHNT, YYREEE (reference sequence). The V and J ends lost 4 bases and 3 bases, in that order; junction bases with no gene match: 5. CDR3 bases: TGTGCCAGCAGCACGACAGGGGGCGGAACAGATACGCAGTATTTT. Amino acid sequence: CASSTTGGGTDTQYF.

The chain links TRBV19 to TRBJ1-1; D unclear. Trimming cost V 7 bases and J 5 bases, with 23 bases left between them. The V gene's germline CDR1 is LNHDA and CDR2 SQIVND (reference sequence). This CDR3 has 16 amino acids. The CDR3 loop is CASTPQVSFLGTEAFF. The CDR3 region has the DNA TGTGCCAGTACCCCGCAGGTTTCCTTCCTGGGGACTGAAGCTTTCTTT.

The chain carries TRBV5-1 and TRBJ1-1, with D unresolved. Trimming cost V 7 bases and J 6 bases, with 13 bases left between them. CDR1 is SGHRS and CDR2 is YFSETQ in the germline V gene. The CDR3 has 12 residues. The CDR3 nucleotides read TGCGCCAGCTCTGGAACGGACGCTGAAGCTTTCTTT. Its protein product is CASSGTDAEAFF.

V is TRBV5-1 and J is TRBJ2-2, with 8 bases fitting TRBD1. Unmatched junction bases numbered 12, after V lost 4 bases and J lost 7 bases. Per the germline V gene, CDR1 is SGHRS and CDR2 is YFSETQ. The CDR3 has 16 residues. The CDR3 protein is CASSPRGQGEGGELFF. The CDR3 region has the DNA TGCGCCAGCAGCCCTCGTGGACAGGGTGAAGGCGGGGAGCTGTTTTTT.

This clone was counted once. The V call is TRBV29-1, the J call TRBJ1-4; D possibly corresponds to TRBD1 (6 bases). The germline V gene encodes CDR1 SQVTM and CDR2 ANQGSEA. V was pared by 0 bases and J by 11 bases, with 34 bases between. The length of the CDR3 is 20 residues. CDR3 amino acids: CSVEDPSRWDILQSEGKLFF. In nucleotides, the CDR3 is TGCAGCGTTGAAGATCCGTCCAGATGGGACATTCTTCAATCAGAGGGGAAACTGTTTTTT.

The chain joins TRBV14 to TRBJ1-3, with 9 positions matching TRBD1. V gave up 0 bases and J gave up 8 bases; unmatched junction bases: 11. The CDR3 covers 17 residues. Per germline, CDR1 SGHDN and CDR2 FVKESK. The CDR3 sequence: CASSQDRDRVNLHTIYF. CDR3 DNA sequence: TGTGCCAGCAGCCAAGATCGGGACAGGGTCAATTTGCACACCATATATTTT.

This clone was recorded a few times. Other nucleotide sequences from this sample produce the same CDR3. The CDR3 DNA reads as TGTGCCAGCAGTTACGGGGGTGGGGGTCGGGAGACCCAGTACTTC. Its translation is CASSYGGGGRETQYF. The rearrangement uses TRBV6-5 and TRBJ2-5, with D possibly called TRBD1 or TRBD2 (5 bases each). Looked up from germline, CDR1 is MNHEY and CDR2 is SVGAGI. This CDR3 contains 15 residues. The V gene lost 2 bases and the J gene lost 5 bases, with 15 bases spanning the gap.

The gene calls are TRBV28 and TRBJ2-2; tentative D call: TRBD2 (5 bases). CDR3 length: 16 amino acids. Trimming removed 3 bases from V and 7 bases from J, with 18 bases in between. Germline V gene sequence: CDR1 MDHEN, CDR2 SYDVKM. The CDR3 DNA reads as TGTGCCAGCAGTTTCGGTAGCGCCCAAGGTGTCGGGGAGCTGTTTTTT. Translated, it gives CASSFGSAQGVGELFF.

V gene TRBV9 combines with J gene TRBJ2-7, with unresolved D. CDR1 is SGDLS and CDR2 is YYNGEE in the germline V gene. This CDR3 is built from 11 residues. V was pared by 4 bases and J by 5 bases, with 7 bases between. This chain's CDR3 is CASSIGNEQYF. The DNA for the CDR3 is TGTGCCAGCAGCATCGGTAACGAGCAGTACTTC.

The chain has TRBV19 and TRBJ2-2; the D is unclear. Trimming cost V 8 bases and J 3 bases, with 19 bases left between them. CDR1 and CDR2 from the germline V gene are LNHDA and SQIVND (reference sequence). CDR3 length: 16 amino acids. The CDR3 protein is CASAKSRNLHTGELFF. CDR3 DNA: TGTGCCAGTGCAAAATCCCGGAATCTCCACACCGGGGAGCTGTTTTTT.

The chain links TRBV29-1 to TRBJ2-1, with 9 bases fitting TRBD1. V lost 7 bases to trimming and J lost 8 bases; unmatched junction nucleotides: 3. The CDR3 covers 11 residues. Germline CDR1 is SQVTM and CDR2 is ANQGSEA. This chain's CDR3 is CSGGQGYEQFF. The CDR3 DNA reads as TGCAGCGGAGGACAGGGGTATGAGCAGTTCTTC.